The 21 T cell receptor beta chains listed next were all sequenced from one sample in a study of CD8+CD57+ T cells in acquired aplastic anemia. Patients chosen for sequencing had CD8+CD57+ cells that had expanded, as shown by flow cytometry. TCR beta VDJ and CDR3 profiles were obtained from a genomic DNA template. TCRdb redid the calling of the reads with MiXCR, one entry per CDR3 protein. The data contain 120,000 or so distinct CDR3 sequences, under 65% of them singletons. Sequencing was carried out using sorted CD4+, CD8+, or CD8+CD57+ T cells (not recorded which) from PBMCs. These receptors all stem from a human donor with aplastic anemia.

This CDR3 reads CSVGGLAGGNPYEQYF. The CDR3 nucleotides read TGCAGCGTGGGAGGACTAGCGGGGGGGAACCCCTACGAGCAGTACTTC. The chain couples TRBV29-1 to TRBJ2-7; 15 nucleotides match TRBD2. There are 16 residues in the CDR3. Trimming took 6 bases from V and 2 from J; bases not matched to a gene: 8. Germline lookup yields CDR1 SQVTM and CDR2 ANQGSEA.

The chain employs TRBV2 and TRBJ2-5; 9 bases map to TRBD2. CDR1 is SNHLY and CDR2 is FYNNEI in the germline V gene. V trimming: 9 bases; J trimming: 5 bases; junction bases outside the gene matches: 7. The CDR3 runs to 13 residues. The CDR3 protein is CARGGTSIETQYF. The CDR3 DNA reads as TGTGCCAGAGGGGGGACTAGCATTGAGACCCAGTACTTC.

V and J are TRBV7-9 and TRBJ1-6; unclear D gene. The V gene's germline CDR1 is SEHNR and CDR2 FQNEAQ (reference sequence). The CDR3 spans 12 residues. V was trimmed by 8 bases and J by 7 bases, leaving 9 bases between them. The DNA for the CDR3 is TGTGCCAGCGGCTCCGAGAATTCACCCCTCCACTTT. The encoded protein is CASGSENSPLHF.

The V call is TRBV10-1, the J call TRBJ2-7; D gene uncertain. This CDR3 is 15 amino acids long. Per the germline V gene, CDR1 is WNHNN and CDR2 is SYGVQD (reference sequence). V lost 0 bases, J lost 1 base, and 10 bases lay in between. The CDR3 reads CASSESTIFSYEQYF. DNA of the CDR3: TGCGCCAGCAGTGAGTCGACGATTTTTTCCTACGAGCAGTACTTC.

About this clonotype: A clone one base away is much larger, so this may be a read error. The CDR3 reads CASSLSLLGPYEQYF. DNA of the CDR3: TGTGCCAGCAGCTTGTCTCTCCTGGGGCCCTACGAGCAGTACTTC. V is TRBV11-2 and J is TRBJ2-7, with a weak D call TRBD1 (5 bases). CDR3 length: 15 residues. The germline CDR1 and CDR2 sequences are SGHAT and FQNNGV. The ends were cut back, 3 bases at V and 2 bases at J, with 14 bases in the middle.

V gene TRBV11-1 combines with J gene TRBJ1-1; D is uncertain. The germline gives CDR1 SGHAT, CDR2 FQDESV (reference sequence). The CDR3 has 12 residues. V was shortened by 3 bases and J by 1 base, with 3 bases between the two germline ends. This CDR3 reads CASSFQNTEAFF. CDR3 sequence (DNA): TGTGCCAGCAGCTTTCAGAACACTGAAGCTTTCTTT.

CDR3: CASGQGEGVRSYEQYF. CDR3 DNA: TGTGCCAGCGGACAGGGAGAGGGGGTTCGGTCCTACGAGCAGTACTTC. The chain has TRBV6-1 and TRBJ2-7; 8 bases map to TRBD1. V lost 8 bases and J lost 1; bases outside the gene matches: 13. CDR1 and CDR2 (germline): MNHNS, SASEGT. The CDR3 has 16 amino acids.

The chain is built from TRBV29-1 and TRBJ1-1; no firm D call. This CDR3 is built from 13 residues. The germline CDR1 and CDR2 sequences are SQVTM and ANQGSEA. Deletions cut 4 bases from V and 0 bases from J, with 9 bases between. The CDR3 bases are TGCAGCGTTGTCGGCCAGATGAACACTGAAGCTTTCTTT. As protein: CSVVGQMNTEAFF.

The J gene is TRBJ2-7, the V gene TRBV6-4, with D uncertain. The CDR3 runs 15 residues. V gave up 5 bases and J gave up 0 bases, with 14 bases separating them. The germline gives CDR1 MRHNA, CDR2 SNTAGT. In nucleotides, the CDR3 is TGTGCCAGCAGTTTAGGGCCAGCTCCCTCCTACGAGCAGTACTTC. Encoded protein: CASSLGPAPSYEQYF.

The chain links TRBV19 to TRBJ2-3; TRBD1 agrees at 11 bases. Germline lookup yields CDR1 LNHDA and CDR2 SQIVND (reference sequence). Losses at the gene ends were 3 bases for V and 4 bases for J; bases not matched to a gene: 9. This CDR3 contains 17 residues. The CDR3 is CASSIVGTGGLADTQYF. The CDR3 DNA sequence: TGTGCCAGTAGTATTGTAGGGACAGGGGGACTCGCAGATACGCAGTATTTT.

The V gene is TRBV10-3, the J gene TRBJ2-2, with D uncertain. Germline V CDR1 and CDR2: ENHRY, SYGVKD. Trimming cost V 6 bases and J 4 bases, with 6 bases left between them. The CDR3 has 12 amino acids. The CDR3 coding sequence is TGTGCCATCAGCGAGCGCACCGGGGAGCTGTTTTTT. Its translation: CAISERTGELFF.

This clonotype was counted at least ten times. The chain combines TRBV7-9 with TRBJ1-6; weak D call: TRBD1 (5 bases). This CDR3 is 16 amino acids long. CDR1 SEHNR and CDR2 FQNEAQ come from the germline V gene (reference sequence). Trimming stripped 4 bases from V and 8 bases from J, with 18 bases between. CDR3: CASSSWDVGGYSPLHF. In DNA form, the CDR3 reads TGTGCCAGCAGCTCCTGGGACGTTGGTGGTTATTCACCCCTCCACTTT.

This clonotype showed up many times. This chain links TRBV4-3 with TRBJ1-5; no clear D gene. The CDR3 spans 14 residues. The germline V gene encodes CDR1 LGHNA and CDR2 YSLEER. V lost 1 base to trimming and J lost 2 bases, with 6 bases between them. CDR3 bases: TGCGCCAGCAGCCAAGGACGCGGCAATCAGCCCCAGCATTTT. Protein product: CASSQGRGNQPQHF.

The rearrangement links TRBV10-3 to TRBJ1-2; 10 nucleotides agree with TRBD1. CDR3 size: 14 residues. In germline, CDR1 is ENHRY, CDR2 SYGVKD. The V gene end was trimmed by 2 bases and the J gene end by 5 bases; junction bases not matched to a gene: 2. CDR3 DNA: TGTGCCATCAGTGAGCCGGGACAGGGGTATGGCTACACCTTC. It is translated as CAISEPGQGYGYTF.

The chain recombines TRBV10-3 with TRBJ1-1, with TRBD1 matching over 10 bases. The V gene's germline CDR1 is ENHRY and CDR2 SYGVKD. The CDR3 spans 14 residues. Trimming removed 8 bases from V and 3 bases from J; junction bases left unmatched: 6. The CDR3 loop reads CAIVPGTGDTEAFF. The CDR3 DNA reads TGTGCCATCGTCCCCGGGACAGGGGACACTGAAGCTTTCTTT.

Note on this clonotype: Given a much more abundant clone one base away, this may be a read error. This chain uses TRBV5-6 with TRBJ2-7, with a weak D call TRBD2 (7 bases). The V gene lost 4 bases and the J gene lost 4 bases, with 18 bases spanning the gap. Germline CDR1 and CDR2: SGHDT and YYEEEE. The CDR3 covers 15 residues. CDR3 bases: TGTGCCAGCAGCCTCTGGGCGGGGGCCTCATACGAGCAGTACTTC. Protein sequence: CASSLWAGASYEQYF.

The chain joins TRBV20-1 to TRBJ2-5, with TRBD1 matching over 8 bases. The ends lost 2 bases at V and 5 bases at J; junction bases unmatched: 4. The CDR3 runs 13 residues. Germline lookup yields CDR1 DFQATT and CDR2 SNEGSKA (reference sequence). The CDR3 DNA reads as TGCAGTGCTAGACAGGGGGCGGGGGAGACCCAGTACTTC. Residues: CSARQGAGETQYF.

This sequence joins TRBV7-9 and TRBJ2-7; the match to TRBD1 covers 8 bases. V gave up 1 base and J gave up 7 bases; unmatched junction bases: 9. The CDR3 consists of 15 residues. Per the germline V gene, CDR1 is SEHNR and CDR2 is FQNEAQ (reference sequence). The CDR3 protein is CASSLVGQGIDEQYF. The CDR3 DNA is TGTGCCAGCAGCTTAGTAGGACAGGGAATCGATGAGCAGTACTTC.

This clonotype has only one observation. This rearrangement joins TRBV5-4 to TRBJ1-2; tentatively, D is TRBD1 (6 bases). The CDR3 has 15 residues. V gave up 0 bases and J gave up 4 bases, with 13 bases separating them. From germline, CDR1 is SGHNT and CDR2 YYREEE (reference sequence). DNA for the CDR3: TGTGCCAGCAGCTTGGGCGGCAGGGGAGTCTATGGCTACACCTTC. Protein product: CASSLGGRGVYGYTF.

The CDR3 region is CAANNGQAVDTEAFF. The CDR3 DNA reads TGTGCCGCCAATAACGGACAGGCCGTGGACACTGAAGCTTTCTTT. The V and J genes are TRBV24-1 and TRBJ1-1, with 7 bases aligning to TRBD1. From germline, CDR1 is KGHDR and CDR2 SFDVKD. The CDR3 is made up of 15 amino acids. V shed 12 bases and J 3 bases; nucleotides not matched to a gene: 15.

To note about this clonotype: The germline gene is not matched at one end of the junction; a read error may be the cause. The chain combines TRBV7-9 with TRBJ2-7; 11 bases line up with TRBD2. The CDR3 length is 15 residues. CDR1 SEHNR and CDR2 FQNEAQ come from the germline V gene (reference sequence). CDR3 protein: CASGFPLAGGYEQYF. In DNA form, the CDR3 reads TGTGCCAGCGGCTTTCCTCTAGCGGGGGGATACGAACAGTACTTC.